The entry that follows covers one T cell receptor (beta chain) sequence. The antigen is not known. Here immunoSEQ multiplex PCR was the method, and the copy in TCRdb shows in-frame clones only, minus some. The sample contains 110,000 or so clones, almost 90% of which appear only once. The sample is drawn from a study of glioma-infiltrating T cells after dendritic cell vaccination. Trimming cost V 0 bases and J 1 base, with 19 bases left between them. Per germline, CDR1 SGHRS and CDR2 YFSETQ. CDR3 length equals 18 residues. The time point denotes: after dendritic cell vaccination, including at tumor progression/relapse. All glioblastoma patients lacked an isocitrate dehydrogenase mutation. General study points: Survival was not directly related to TCR clonality in these patients. The cohort had few patients with full blood and tumor sets.

The origin of this receptor is a human donor with glioblastoma. This material consisted of blood, taken after dendritic cell vaccination. The chain uses TRBV5-1 and TRBJ1-1; perhaps TRBD1 as D (5 bases). The CDR3 nucleotides are TGCGCCAGCAGCTTGGAAGCGTCAGGGTATTATCGGAACACTGAAGCTTTCTTT. It yields the protein CASSLEASGYYRNTEAFF.